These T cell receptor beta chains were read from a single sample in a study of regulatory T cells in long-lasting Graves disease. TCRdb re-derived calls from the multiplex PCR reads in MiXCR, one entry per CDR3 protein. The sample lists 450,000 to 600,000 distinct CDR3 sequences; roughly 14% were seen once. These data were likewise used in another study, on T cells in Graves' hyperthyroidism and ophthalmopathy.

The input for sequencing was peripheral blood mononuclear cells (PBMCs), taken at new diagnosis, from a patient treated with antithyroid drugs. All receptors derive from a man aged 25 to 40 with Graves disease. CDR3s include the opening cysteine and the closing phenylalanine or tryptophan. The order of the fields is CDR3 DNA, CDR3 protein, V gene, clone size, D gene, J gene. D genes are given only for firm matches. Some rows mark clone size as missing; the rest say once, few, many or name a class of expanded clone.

CDR3 DNA: TGTGCCAGCAGCCCTCTGGTGGGTCGGGACTTCAAGTACGAGCAGTACTTC; CDR3 protein: CASSPLVGRDFKYEQYF; V gene: TRBV12-3/TRBV12-4; clone size: -; D gene: -; J gene: TRBJ2-7
CDR3 DNA: TGCGCCAGCAGCCAGAGTGGTGGGGGCACGCAAAACACTGAAGCTTTCTTT; CDR3 protein: CASSQSGGGTQNTEAFF; V gene: TRBV5-1; clone size: many; D gene: -; J gene: TRBJ1-1
CDR3 DNA: TGTGCCAGTAGTTTTTGGGGACAGGGCACCCCTGAAGCTTTCTTT; CDR3 protein: CASSFWGQGTPEAFF; V gene: TRBV19; clone size: few; D gene: TRBD1; J gene: TRBJ1-1
CDR3 DNA: TGTGCCAGCAGTTTCGGACTAGTTAATGAGCAGTTCTTC; CDR3 protein: CASSFGLVNEQFF; V gene: TRBV6-2/TRBV6-3; clone size: many; D gene: TRBD2; J gene: TRBJ2-1
CDR3 DNA: TGTGCCAGCAGCTTAGAGCTTGGGACGGGAAACACCATATATTTT; CDR3 protein: CASSLELGTGNTIYF; V gene: TRBV7-2; clone size: -; D gene: -; J gene: TRBJ1-3
CDR3 DNA: TGTGCCTGGAGGACAGGGAGCCGGGCCACTGAAGCTTTCTTT; CDR3 protein: CAWRTGSRATEAFF; V gene: TRBV30; clone size: -; D gene: TRBD1; J gene: TRBJ1-1
CDR3 DNA: TGTGCCAGCAGCTCAGGGGTCCGATTCGGAAATGAGCAGTTCTTC; CDR3 protein: CASSSGVRFGNEQFF; V gene: TRBV5-4; clone size: -; D gene: -; J gene: TRBJ2-1
CDR3 DNA: TGTGCCAGCAGCGCCCCAGGGAATGAGCAGTTCTTC; CDR3 protein: CASSAPGNEQFF; V gene: TRBV7-3; clone size: many; D gene: -; J gene: TRBJ2-1
CDR3 DNA: TGTGCCAGCAGTTTAGGGCCAGGTAGCTACTACGAGCAGTACTTC; CDR3 protein: CASSLGPGSYYEQYF; V gene: TRBV12-3/TRBV12-4; clone size: many; D gene: -; J gene: TRBJ2-7
CDR3 DNA: TGCAGCGTTGCCGGGCGGCAGGGGGCTGACGAGCAGTTCTTC; CDR3 protein: CSVAGRQGADEQFF; V gene: TRBV29-1; clone size: -; D gene: TRBD1; J gene: TRBJ2-1
CDR3 DNA: TGCAGTGCTAGAACCAGCGGGAGCTTGAAGCAGCCCCAGCATTTT; CDR3 protein: CSARTSGSLKQPQHF; V gene: TRBV20-1; clone size: many; D gene: -; J gene: TRBJ1-5
CDR3 DNA: TGTGCCAGCAGTTACTCCGAGACAGGGGTTTACGAGCAGTACTTC; CDR3 protein: CASSYSETGVYEQYF; V gene: TRBV6-2/TRBV6-3; clone size: few; D gene: TRBD1; J gene: TRBJ2-7
CDR3 DNA: TGTGCCAGCAGTTTCTCTGGGACAGGCGGGGTTGATGAGCAGTTCTTC; CDR3 protein: CASSFSGTGGVDEQFF; V gene: TRBV12-3/TRBV12-4; clone size: -; D gene: TRBD1; J gene: TRBJ2-1
CDR3 DNA: TGTGCCAGCAGCGTCGGGGGGAGTGGAGGAACCGGGGAGCTGTTTTTT; CDR3 protein: CASSVGGSGGTGELFF; V gene: TRBV9; clone size: -; D gene: TRBD2; J gene: TRBJ2-2
CDR3 DNA: TGTGCCAGCAGCTATCAGGGTAACACTGAAGCTTTCTTT; CDR3 protein: CASSYQGNTEAFF; V gene: TRBV7-2; clone size: -; D gene: -; J gene: TRBJ1-1
CDR3 DNA: TGTGCCAGCAGAGATCCCCGGACTAGCGGGAGGGAGCACACCGGGGAGCTGTTTTTT; CDR3 protein: CASRDPRTSGREHTGELFF; V gene: TRBV12-3/TRBV12-4; clone size: many; D gene: TRBD2; J gene: TRBJ2-2
CDR3 DNA: TGTGCCAGCAGCCCCCGGGCTAGCGGGGGCAATGAGCAGTTCTTC; CDR3 protein: CASSPRASGGNEQFF; V gene: TRBV9; clone size: few; D gene: TRBD2; J gene: TRBJ2-1
CDR3 DNA: TGTGCCAGCACCCGCGGGGGGACAGGATACAATGAGCAGTTCTTC; CDR3 protein: CASTRGGTGYNEQFF; V gene: TRBV6-1; clone size: many; D gene: -; J gene: TRBJ2-1
CDR3 DNA: TGTGCCAGCAGCCAATCAGAGATCTATGGCTACACCTTC; CDR3 protein: CASSQSEIYGYTF; V gene: TRBV3-1; clone size: few; D gene: -; J gene: TRBJ1-2
CDR3 DNA: TGCAGTGCTACCAGAGACAGGGTGAATTCACCCCTCCACTTT; CDR3 protein: CSATRDRVNSPLHF; V gene: TRBV20-1; clone size: many; D gene: TRBD1; J gene: TRBJ1-6
CDR3 DNA: TGCAGTGCCCTGGGACTGACCACAGATACGCAGTATTTT; CDR3 protein: CSALGLTTDTQYF; V gene: TRBV20-1; clone size: many; D gene: -; J gene: TRBJ2-3
CDR3 DNA: TGCGCCAGCAGCCAACGGGGACAGGGAAACACCGGGGAGCTGTTTTTT; CDR3 protein: CASSQRGQGNTGELFF; V gene: TRBV4-1; clone size: -; D gene: TRBD1; J gene: TRBJ2-2
CDR3 DNA: TGTGCCAGCAGTTACAGCCCCCCGCGGGGGGCTTACGAGCAGTACTTC; CDR3 protein: CASSYSPPRGAYEQYF; V gene: TRBV27; clone size: many; D gene: TRBD2; J gene: TRBJ2-7